This TCR beta chain appears in the sequencing data of a study of cytomegalovirus exposure and HLA in healthy donors. Study-level findings and limits: Most of the TCR beta V segments (in an earlier analysis) were productive either about 90% or about 30% of the time.

A multiplex PCR was run with 60 Vbeta primers and 13 Jbeta primers. Repertoires were generated with immunoSEQ multiplex PCR, while TCRdb's copy carries only in-frame clones and drops some. In the table there are some 150,000 clones, 60% to 85% of which are singletons. Points on this clone: No antigen is known for it.

The CDR3 is 15 amino acids. CDR1 SNHLY and CDR2 FYNNEI come from the germline V gene. The J segment lost 5 bases and the V segment lost 6 bases, leaving 10 bases of the junction unmatched. V usage is TRBV2 and J usage is TRBJ2-3; 8 bases match TRBD2. What was sequenced was PBMCs. This receptor was taken from a woman aged 40 to 50 in good health and CMV-seronegative. DNA of the CDR3: TGTGCCAGCAGAGGGCTTAGCGGGGAAATAGATACGCAGTATTTT. This codes for CASRGLSGEIDTQYF.